This entry lists 16 T cell receptor beta chains sequenced from one sample in a study of cytomegalovirus exposure and HLA in healthy donors. The PCR used 60 Vbeta and 13 Jbeta primers. The repertoire was sequenced with immunoSEQ multiplex PCR; TCRdb's copy has only in-frame clones and lacks some. This repertoire shows more than 90,000 clones, around 80% found once; its top ten account for roughly 3%. The sequenced material came from PBMCs. These TCRs come from a woman between 18 and 29 years old in good health and CMV-seropositive.

V gene TRBV30 combines with J gene TRBJ1-3; D is undetermined. CDR1 is GTSNPN and CDR2 is SVGIG in the germline V gene (reference sequence). The CDR3 totals 13 residues. V gave up 2 bases and J gave up 2 bases, with 7 bases separating them. In nucleotides, the CDR3 is TGTGCCTGGAGTCTGAGTACTGGAAACACCATATATTTT. The encoded protein is CAWSLSTGNTIYF.

The chain couples TRBV5-5 to TRBJ1-4; 12 nucleotides agree with TRBD1. Germline assignment: CDR1 SGHKS and CDR2 YYEKEE (reference sequence). J was trimmed by 6 bases and V by 4 bases; bases with no gene match: 10. CDR3 size: 17 residues. DNA of the CDR3: TGTGCCAGCAGCCGACCGGGACAGGGGGCTAGTTATGAAAAACTGTTTTTT. Its protein product is CASSRPGQGASYEKLFF.

This chain uses TRBV5-6 with TRBJ1-2, with 8 bases identical to TRBD1. There are 13 residues in the CDR3. Germline CDR1 SGHDT, CDR2 YYEEEE. Unmatched junction bases numbered 8, after V lost 4 bases and J lost 9 bases. The DNA of the CDR3 is TGTGCCAGCAGCCCGGACAGGGAAAGGCGCTACACCTTC. Translation gives CASSPDRERRYTF.

The CDR3 protein is CSGRQGLYNEQFF. DNA of the CDR3: TGCAGCGGGAGACAGGGGCTATACAATGAGCAGTTCTTC. The chain joins TRBV29-1 to TRBJ2-1, with TRBD1 matching over 8 bases. In germline, CDR1 is SQVTM, CDR2 ANQGSEA. V lost 7 bases and J lost 4; bases outside the gene matches: 6. This CDR3 region has 13 residues.

The chain employs TRBV9 and TRBJ1-1; D is uncertain. This CDR3 has 14 residues. Germline assignment: CDR1 SGDLS and CDR2 YYNGEE. The V end lost 3 bases, the J end lost 4 bases, and 13 bases lay between the germline ends. Here the CDR3 DNA reads TGTGCCAGCAGCGGACGGGTGTCGAGCACTGAAGCTTTCTTT. This codes for CASSGRVSSTEAFF.

V gene TRBV7-6 combines with J gene TRBJ2-1, with TRBD1 matching 7 bases. The trim removed 5 bases at V and 1 base at J, leaving 5 bases unmatched. The CDR3 has 15 residues. Germline V lookup: CDR1 SGHVS, CDR2 FNYEAQ. CDR3 sequence (DNA): TGTGCCAGCAGCCAGGACAGGACTTCCTACAATGAGCAGTTCTTC. Residues: CASSQDRTSYNEQFF.

The chain employs TRBV2 and TRBJ1-2; 7 positions agree with TRBD1. J was trimmed by 4 bases and V by 4 bases; bases with no gene match: 0. The CDR3 totals 12 residues. Per the germline V gene, CDR1 is SNHLY and CDR2 is FYNNEI. The CDR3 bases are TGTGCCAGCAGTGGACAGGGCTATGGCTACACCTTC. It yields the protein CASSGQGYGYTF.

V gene TRBV7-2 combines with J gene TRBJ2-5, with 7 bases aligning to TRBD2. CDR1 SGHTA and CDR2 FQGNSA come from the germline V gene. The CDR3 has 16 amino acids. Trimming removed 0 bases from V and 5 bases from J; junction bases left unmatched: 9. CDR3 DNA sequence: TGTGCCAGCAGCTTAGCCTTCAGCGGGGTGGGGGAGACCCAGTACTTC. Its protein product is CASSLAFSGVGETQYF.

V is TRBV28 and J is TRBJ2-7; D uncertain. Trimming took 6 bases from V and 5 from J, leaving 8 bases between them. The V gene's germline CDR1 is MDHEN and CDR2 SYDVKM. This CDR3 comprises 11 residues. The DNA for the CDR3 is TGTGCCAGCAGGAAAGAGGACGAGCAGTACTTC. Protein: CASRKEDEQYF.

The chain uses TRBV5-8 and TRBJ2-3; D is uncertain. V lost 4 bases and J lost 3, with 15 bases in between. Germline V gene lookup returns CDR1 SGHTS and CDR2 YDEGEE. The CDR3 is made up of 15 amino acids. The CDR3 is CASSTTLGWTDTQYF. In DNA, the CDR3 is TGTGCCAGCAGCACAACCCTAGGATGGACAGATACGCAGTATTTT. Combining the CDR3 with reference TRBV5-8 and TRBJ2-3 gives the whole variable domain EAGVTQSPTHLIKTRGQQATLRCSPISGHTSVYWYQQALGLGLQFLLWYDEGEERNRGNFPPRFSGRQFPNYSSELNVNALELEDSALYLCASSTTLGWTDTQYFGPGTRLTVL.

This rearrangement joins TRBV30 to TRBJ1-2; D ambiguous. Germline V gene lookup returns CDR1 GTSNPN and CDR2 SVGIG (reference sequence). Trimming removed 2 bases from V and 4 bases from J, with 11 bases in between. The length of the CDR3 is 13 residues. DNA for the CDR3: TGTGCCTGGAGTTTTAGTAACCGCTATGGCTACACCTTC. Translation gives CAWSFSNRYGYTF.

The rearrangement joins TRBV18 to TRBJ1-3; possible D gene TRBD1, 6 bases. The germline V and J ends were trimmed by 2 bases and 0 bases, with 14 bases remaining between them. The CDR3 runs to 17 residues. The germline gives CDR1 KGHSH, CDR2 LQKENI. CDR3: CASSPEPGGSSGNTIYF. Here the CDR3 DNA reads TGTGCCAGCTCACCAGAACCGGGGGGCTCCTCTGGAAACACCATATATTTT.

V is TRBV6-6 and J is TRBJ2-4; TRBD2 aligns across 8 bases. Per germline, CDR1 MNHNY and CDR2 SVGAGI (reference sequence). V was pared by 7 bases and J by 6 bases, with 8 bases of the junction left unmatched. The CDR3 is 14 amino acids. In DNA, the CDR3 is TGTGCCAGCATCCCGGGAGGGGGGGTAAACATTCAGTACTTC. Its translation: CASIPGGGVNIQYF.

The rearrangement joins TRBV5-1 to TRBJ2-1; 8 bases are shared with TRBD2. CDR3 length: 17 amino acids. The ends lost 0 bases at V and 4 bases at J; junction bases unmatched: 9. Germline V gene data show CDR1 as SGHRS and CDR2 as YFSETQ. CDR3 sequence reads: CASSLGRSSGRYNEQFF. For the CDR3, the DNA is TGCGCCAGCAGCTTGGGGCGGTCGAGCGGGAGATACAATGAGCAGTTCTTC.

This chain uses TRBV9 with TRBJ2-7; D may be TRBD2 (5 bases). Germline lookup yields CDR1 SGDLS and CDR2 YYNGEE. CDR3 length: 15 residues. The V end was cut by 0 bases, the J end by 0 bases, with 10 bases between. The CDR3 DNA sequence: TGTGCCAGCAGCGTAGGGACGGGATTCTCCTACGAGCAGTACTTC. Protein: CASSVGTGFSYEQYF.

This clone was seen only once. This chain joins TRBV30 and TRBJ2-5; D may be TRBD2 (5 bases). The V gene's germline CDR1 is GTSNPN and CDR2 SVGIG (reference sequence). Trimming pared 5 bases from V and 5 bases from J, leaving 18 bases between. This CDR3 spans 14 amino acids. In nucleotides, the CDR3 is TGTGCCTGGGAATCGTCCTCGGTAGCGGAGACCCAGTACTTC. Protein sequence: CAWESSSVAETQYF.